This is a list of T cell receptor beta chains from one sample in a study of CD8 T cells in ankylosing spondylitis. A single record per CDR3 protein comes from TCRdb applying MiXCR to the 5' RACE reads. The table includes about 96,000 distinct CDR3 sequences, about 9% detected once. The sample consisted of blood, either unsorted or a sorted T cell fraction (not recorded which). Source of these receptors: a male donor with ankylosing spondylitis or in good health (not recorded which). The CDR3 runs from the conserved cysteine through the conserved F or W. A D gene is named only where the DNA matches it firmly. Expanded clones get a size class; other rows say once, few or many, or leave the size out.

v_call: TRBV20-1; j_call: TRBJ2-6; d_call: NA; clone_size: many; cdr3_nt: TGCAGTGCTAGCTTGGGCAGCAACTCTGGGGCCAACGTCCTGACTTTC; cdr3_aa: CSASLGSNSGANVLTF
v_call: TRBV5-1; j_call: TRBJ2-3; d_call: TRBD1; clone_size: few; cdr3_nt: TGCGCCATTCAGGACAGGGACACAGATACGCAGTATTTT; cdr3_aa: CAIQDRDTDTQYF
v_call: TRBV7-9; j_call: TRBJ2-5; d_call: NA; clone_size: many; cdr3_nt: TGTGCCAGCAGCCCCCGGGGGGCCCAAGAGACCCAGTACTTC; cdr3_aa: CASSPRGAQETQYF
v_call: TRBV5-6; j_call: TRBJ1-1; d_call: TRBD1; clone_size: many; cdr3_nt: TGTGCCAGCAGCTTGGCCGGGACAGGGGGCGTTGAAGCTTTCTTT; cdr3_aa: CASSLAGTGGVEAFF
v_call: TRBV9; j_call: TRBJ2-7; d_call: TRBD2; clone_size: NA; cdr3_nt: TGTGCCAGCAGCGTAGGTAGCGGGGGCTCCTACGAGCAGTACTTC; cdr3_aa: CASSVGSGGSYEQYF
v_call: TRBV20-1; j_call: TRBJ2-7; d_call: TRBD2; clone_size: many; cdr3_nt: TGCAGTGGTGAGATGGGGGGGAGTTCCTACGAGCAGTACTTC; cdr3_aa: CSGEMGGSSYEQYF
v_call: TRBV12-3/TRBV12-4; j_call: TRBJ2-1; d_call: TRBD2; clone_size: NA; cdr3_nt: TGTGCCAGCAGTTTGAGCCAGCGGGGGGTGCTTTACACTGAGCAGTTCTTC; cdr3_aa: CASSLSQRGVLYTEQFF
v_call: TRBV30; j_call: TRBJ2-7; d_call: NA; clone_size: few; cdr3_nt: TGTGCCTGGAGTACAAATTGGGGTTCCTACGAGCAGTACTTC; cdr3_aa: CAWSTNWGSYEQYF
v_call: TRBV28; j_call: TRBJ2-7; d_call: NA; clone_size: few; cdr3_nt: TGTGCCAGCAGTTTATGGCCACGCGAGCAGTACTTC; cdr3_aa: CASSLWPREQYF
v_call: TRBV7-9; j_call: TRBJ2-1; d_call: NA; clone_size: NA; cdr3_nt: TGTGCCAGCAGCTCGCCTAGGGACCCCCATGAGCAGTTCTTC; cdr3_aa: CASSSPRDPHEQFF
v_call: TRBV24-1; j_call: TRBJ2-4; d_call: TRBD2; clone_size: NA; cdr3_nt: TGTGCCGCCAGTTATCCCGGAGGGACTAGCGGGGGGGCCGAGGCCAAAAACATTCAGTACTTC; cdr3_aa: CAASYPGGTSGGAEAKNIQYF
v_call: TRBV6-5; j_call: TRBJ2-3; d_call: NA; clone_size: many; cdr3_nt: TGTGCCAGCAGTTACCGGGGGCTACAAACAGATACGCAGTATTTT; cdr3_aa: CASSYRGLQTDTQYF
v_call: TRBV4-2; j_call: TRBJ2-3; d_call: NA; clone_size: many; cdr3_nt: TGTGCCAGCAGCCAAGCTTTCCTGAGCACAGATACGCAGTATTTT; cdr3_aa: CASSQAFLSTDTQYF
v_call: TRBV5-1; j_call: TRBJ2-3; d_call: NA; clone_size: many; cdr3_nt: TGCGCCAGCAGCTTGGGGTCGGCAGGGAAAGGCAATACGCAGTATTTT; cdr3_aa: CASSLGSAGKGNTQYF
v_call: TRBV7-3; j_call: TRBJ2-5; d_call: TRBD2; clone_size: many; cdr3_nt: TGTGCCAGCAGTCCCGGGACTAGTAAACAGACCCAGTACTTC; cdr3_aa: CASSPGTSKQTQYF
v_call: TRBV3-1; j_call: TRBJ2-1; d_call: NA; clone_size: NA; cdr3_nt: TGTGCCAGTACCCGGGGGCGTTCCTACAATGAGCAGTTCTTC; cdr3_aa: CASTRGRSYNEQFF
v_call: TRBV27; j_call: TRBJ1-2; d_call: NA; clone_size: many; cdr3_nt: TGTGCCAGCAGTGGGGGGGACTGGCTAAACTATGGCTACACCTTC; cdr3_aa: CASSGGDWLNYGYTF
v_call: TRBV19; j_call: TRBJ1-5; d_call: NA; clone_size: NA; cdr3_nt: TGTGCCTTCAACGTCCCGGGCCAGCCCCAGCATTTT; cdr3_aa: CAFNVPGQPQHF
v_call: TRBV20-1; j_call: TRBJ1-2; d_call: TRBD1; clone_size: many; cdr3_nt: TGCAGTGCTAGAGGGGACAGGGCGGATGGGGGCTACACCTTC; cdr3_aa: CSARGDRADGGYTF
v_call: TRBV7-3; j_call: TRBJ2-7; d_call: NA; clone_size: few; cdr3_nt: TGTGCCAGCAGCTTAACAGGGGCGTACGAGCAGTACTTC; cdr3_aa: CASSLTGAYEQYF
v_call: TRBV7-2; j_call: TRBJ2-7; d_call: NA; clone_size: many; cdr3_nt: TGTGCCAGCAGCCCGGAGTGGGTAAGCTCCTACGAGCAGTACTTC; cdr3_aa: CASSPEWVSSYEQYF
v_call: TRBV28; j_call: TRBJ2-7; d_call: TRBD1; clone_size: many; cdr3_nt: TGTGCCAGCACCTTCGGGACAGCAACCTACGAGCAGTACTTC; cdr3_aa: CASTFGTATYEQYF
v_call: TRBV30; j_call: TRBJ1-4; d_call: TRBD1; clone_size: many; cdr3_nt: TGTGCCTCCTCACAGGGGACGGATGAAAAACTGTTTTTT; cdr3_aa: CASSQGTDEKLFF
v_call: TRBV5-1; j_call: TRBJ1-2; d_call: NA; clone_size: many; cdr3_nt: TGCGCCAGCAGCTTTTTAACAGGGGGCTACACCTTC; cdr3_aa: CASSFLTGGYTF